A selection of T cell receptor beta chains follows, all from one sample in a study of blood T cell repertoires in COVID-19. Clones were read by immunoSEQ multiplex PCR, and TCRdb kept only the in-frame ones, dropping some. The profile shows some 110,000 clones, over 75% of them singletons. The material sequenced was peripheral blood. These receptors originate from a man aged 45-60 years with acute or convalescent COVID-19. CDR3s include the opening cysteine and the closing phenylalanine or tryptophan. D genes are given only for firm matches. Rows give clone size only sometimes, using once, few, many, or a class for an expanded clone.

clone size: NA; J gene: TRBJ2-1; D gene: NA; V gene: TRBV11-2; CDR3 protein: CASSLGTVYNEQFF; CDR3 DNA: TGTGCCAGCAGCTTAGGGACAGTCTACAATGAGCAGTTCTTC
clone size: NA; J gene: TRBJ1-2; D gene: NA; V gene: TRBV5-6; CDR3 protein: CASSLGGVDGYTF; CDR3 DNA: TGTGCCAGCAGCTTGGGGGGAGTTGATGGCTACACCTTC
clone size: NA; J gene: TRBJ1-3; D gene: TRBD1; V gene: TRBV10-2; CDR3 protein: CASSEQGDPGNTIYF; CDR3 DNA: TGCGCCAGCAGTGAGCAGGGGGACCCTGGAAACACCATATATTTT
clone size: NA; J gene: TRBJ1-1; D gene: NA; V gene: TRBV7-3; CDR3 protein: CASSATQGITEAFF; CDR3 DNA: TGTGCCAGCAGCGCGACGCAGGGAATCACTGAAGCTTTCTTT
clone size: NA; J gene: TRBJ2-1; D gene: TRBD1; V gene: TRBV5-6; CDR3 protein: CASSLGQGIRNEQFF; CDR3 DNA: TGTGCCAGCAGCTTGGGACAGGGGATTAGAAATGAGCAGTTCTTC
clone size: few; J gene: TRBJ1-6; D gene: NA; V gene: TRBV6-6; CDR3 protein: CASRSSGTNNSPLHF; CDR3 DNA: TGTGCCAGCAGATCCTCCGGGACAAATAATTCACCCCTCCACTTT
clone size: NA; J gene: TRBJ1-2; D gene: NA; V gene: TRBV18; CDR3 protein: CASSPDPEGYGYTF; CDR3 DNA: TGTGCCAGCTCACCCGACCCCGAGGGCTATGGCTACACCTTC
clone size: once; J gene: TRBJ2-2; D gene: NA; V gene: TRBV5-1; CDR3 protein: CASSLGLFTGELFF; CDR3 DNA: TGCGCCAGCAGCTTGGGACTCTTCACCGGGGAGCTGTTTTTT
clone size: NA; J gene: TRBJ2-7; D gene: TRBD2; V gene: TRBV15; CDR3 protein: CATSRDGGGSSYEQYF; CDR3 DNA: TGTGCCACCAGCAGAGATGGCGGGGGGAGCTCCTACGAGCAGTACTTC
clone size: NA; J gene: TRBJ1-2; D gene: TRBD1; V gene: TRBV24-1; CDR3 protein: CATSGRTGGFGYTF; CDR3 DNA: TGTGCCACCAGTGGGAGGACAGGGGGCTTTGGCTACACCTTC
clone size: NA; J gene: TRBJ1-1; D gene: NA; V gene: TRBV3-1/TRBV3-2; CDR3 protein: CASSLDGVNTEAFF; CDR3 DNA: TGTGCCAGCAGCCTCGACGGGGTGAACACTGAAGCTTTCTTT
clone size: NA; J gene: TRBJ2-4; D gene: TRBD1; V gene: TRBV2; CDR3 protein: CASSEGWPGGTKNIQYF; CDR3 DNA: TGTGCCAGCAGTGAAGGCTGGCCAGGGGGAACCAAAAACATTCAGTACTTC
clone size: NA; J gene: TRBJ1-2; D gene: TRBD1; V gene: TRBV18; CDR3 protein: CASSPYTGGNYGYTF; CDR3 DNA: TGTGCCAGCTCACCATATACAGGGGGAAACTATGGCTACACCTTC
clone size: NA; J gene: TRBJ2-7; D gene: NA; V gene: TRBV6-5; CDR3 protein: CASKVDNSFYEQYF; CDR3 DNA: TGTGCCAGCAAGGTGGACAACTCCTTCTACGAGCAGTACTTC
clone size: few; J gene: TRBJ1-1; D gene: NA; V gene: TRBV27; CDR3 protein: CASSSQESTEAFF; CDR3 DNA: TGTGCCAGCAGTTCTCAGGAAAGCACTGAAGCTTTCTTT
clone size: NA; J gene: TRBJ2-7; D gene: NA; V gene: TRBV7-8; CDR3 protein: CASSVRVKSYEQYF; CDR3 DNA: TGTGCCAGCAGCGTCAGGGTGAAGTCCTACGAGCAGTACTTC
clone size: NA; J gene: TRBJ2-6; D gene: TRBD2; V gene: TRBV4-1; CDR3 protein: CASSQDSRGGISGANVLTF; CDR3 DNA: TGCGCCAGCAGCCAAGACTCGCGGGGGGGCATCTCTGGGGCCAACGTCCTGACTTTC
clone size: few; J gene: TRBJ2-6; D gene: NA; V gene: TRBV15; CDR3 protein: CATSNPTGAGANVLTF; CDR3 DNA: TGTGCCACCAGCAACCCGACAGGAGCGGGGGCCAACGTCCTGACTTTC
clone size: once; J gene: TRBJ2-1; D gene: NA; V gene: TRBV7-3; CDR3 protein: CASSLLGLENEQFF; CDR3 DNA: TGTGCCAGCAGCTTATTGGGACTGGAGAATGAGCAGTTCTTC
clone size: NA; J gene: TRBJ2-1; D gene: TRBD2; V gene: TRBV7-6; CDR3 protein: CASSLVLAGLGNEQFF; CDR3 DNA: TGTGCCAGCAGCTTAGTACTAGCGGGGTTGGGGAATGAGCAGTTCTTC
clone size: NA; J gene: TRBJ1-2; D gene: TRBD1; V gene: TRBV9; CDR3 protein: CASSADFEGTGYGYTF; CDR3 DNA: TGTGCCAGCAGCGCAGACTTCGAAGGGACAGGGTATGGCTACACCTTC
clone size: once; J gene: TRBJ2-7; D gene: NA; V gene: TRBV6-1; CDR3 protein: CASREVGLPGDEQYF; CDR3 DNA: TGTGCCAGCAGGGAAGTAGGCCTCCCGGGGGACGAGCAGTACTTC
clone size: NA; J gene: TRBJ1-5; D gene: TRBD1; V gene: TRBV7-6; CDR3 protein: CASSLEGGMPQHF; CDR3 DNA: TGTGCCAGCAGCTTAGAAGGGGGCATGCCCCAGCATTTT
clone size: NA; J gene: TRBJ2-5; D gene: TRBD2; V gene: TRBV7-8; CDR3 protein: CASSLVGSGGPQETQYF; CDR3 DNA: TGTGCCAGCAGCTTAGTCGGTAGCGGGGGTCCTCAAGAGACCCAGTACTTC
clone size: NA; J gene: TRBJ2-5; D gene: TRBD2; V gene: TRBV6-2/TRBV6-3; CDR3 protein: CASSYPTSGQETQYF; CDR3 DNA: TGTGCCAGCAGTTACCCGACTAGCGGCCAAGAGACCCAGTACTTC
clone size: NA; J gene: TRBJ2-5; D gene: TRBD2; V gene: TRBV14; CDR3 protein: CASSQAAGDVTQYF; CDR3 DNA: TGTGCCAGCAGCCAAGCAGCGGGAGACGTGACCCAGTACTTC
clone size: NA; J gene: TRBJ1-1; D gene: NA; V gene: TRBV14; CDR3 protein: CASSSTGNTEAFF; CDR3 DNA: TGTGCCAGCAGCTCAACAGGTAACACTGAAGCTTTCTTT
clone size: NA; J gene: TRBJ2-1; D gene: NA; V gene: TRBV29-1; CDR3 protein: CSVETLMGQFF; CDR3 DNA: TGCAGCGTTGAGACACTCATGGGGCAGTTCTTC
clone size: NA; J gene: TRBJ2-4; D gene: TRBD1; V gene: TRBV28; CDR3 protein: CASSPTGVNIQYF; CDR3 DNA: TGTGCCAGCAGCCCGACAGGGGTGAACATTCAGTACTTC
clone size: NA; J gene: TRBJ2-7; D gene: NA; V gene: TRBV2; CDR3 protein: CASSAGSRVFEQYF; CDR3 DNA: TGTGCCAGCAGTGCGGGGTCTAGAGTGTTCGAGCAGTACTTC
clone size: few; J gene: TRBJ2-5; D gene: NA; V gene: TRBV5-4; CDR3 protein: CASSLSNSPWETQYF; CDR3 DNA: TGTGCCAGCAGCTTGAGCAACTCCCCATGGGAGACCCAGTACTTC
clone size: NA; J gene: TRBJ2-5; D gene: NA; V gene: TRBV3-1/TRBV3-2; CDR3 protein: CASSRASGYQETQYF; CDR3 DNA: TGTGCCAGCAGCCGGGCCAGCGGGTACCAAGAGACCCAGTACTTC
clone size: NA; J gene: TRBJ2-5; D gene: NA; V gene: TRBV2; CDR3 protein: CASSGREKQETQYF; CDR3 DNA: TGTGCCAGCAGTGGCAGGGAAAAGCAAGAGACCCAGTACTTC
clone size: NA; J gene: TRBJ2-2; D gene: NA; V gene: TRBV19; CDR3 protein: CASSSSTIPGELFF; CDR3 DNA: TGTGCCAGTAGCTCCTCGACTATCCCCGGGGAGCTGTTTTTT
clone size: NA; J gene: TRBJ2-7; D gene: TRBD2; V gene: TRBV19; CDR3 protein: CASSIRLAGGYEQYF; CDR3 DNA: TGTGCCAGTAGTATACGTCTGGCGGGGGGGTACGAGCAGTACTTC
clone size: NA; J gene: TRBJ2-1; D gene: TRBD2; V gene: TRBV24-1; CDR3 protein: CATSDFSSGLKDNEQFF; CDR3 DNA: TGTGCCACCAGTGATTTTTCTAGCGGGCTTAAGGACAATGAGCAGTTCTTC
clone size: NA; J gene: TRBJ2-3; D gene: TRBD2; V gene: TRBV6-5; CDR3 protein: CASMTGLSTDTQYF; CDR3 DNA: TGTGCCAGTATGACGGGACTAAGCACAGATACGCAGTATTTT
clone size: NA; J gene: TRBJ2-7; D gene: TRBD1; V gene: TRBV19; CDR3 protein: CASSTDREKGYEQYF; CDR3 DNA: TGTGCCAGTAGTACCGACAGGGAGAAGGGTTACGAGCAGTACTTC
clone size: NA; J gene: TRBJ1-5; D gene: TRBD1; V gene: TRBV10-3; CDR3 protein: CAISVDRGNQPQHF; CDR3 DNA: TGTGCCATCAGCGTCGACAGGGGCAATCAGCCCCAGCATTTT
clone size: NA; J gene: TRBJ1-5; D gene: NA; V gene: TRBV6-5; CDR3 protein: CASRKTGADQPQHF; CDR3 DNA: TGTGCCAGCAGGAAGACTGGAGCGGATCAGCCCCAGCATTTT
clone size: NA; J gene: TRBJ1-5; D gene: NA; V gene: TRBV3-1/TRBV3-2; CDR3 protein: CASSLGGDSNQPQHF; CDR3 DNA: TGTGCCAGCAGCCTCGGAGGGGACAGCAATCAGCCCCAGCATTTT
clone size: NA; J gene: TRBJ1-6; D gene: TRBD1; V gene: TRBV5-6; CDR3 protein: CASSLSNRGNSPLHF; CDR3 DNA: TGTGCCAGCAGCTTGTCGAACAGGGGTAATTCACCCCTCCACTTT
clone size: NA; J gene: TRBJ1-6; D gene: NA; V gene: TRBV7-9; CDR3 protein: CASSQVGDNHNSPLHF; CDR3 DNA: TGTGCCAGCAGCCAAGTCGGGGATAACCATAATTCACCCCTCCACTTT
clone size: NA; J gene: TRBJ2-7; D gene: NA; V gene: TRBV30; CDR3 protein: CAWTAGAGGYEQYF; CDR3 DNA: TGTGCCTGGACCGCCGGAGCCGGGGGCTACGAGCAGTACTTC
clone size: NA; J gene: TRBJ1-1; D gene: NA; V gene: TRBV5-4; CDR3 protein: CASSLAGIAEAFF; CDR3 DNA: TGTGCCAGCAGCTTGGCGGGGATCGCTGAAGCTTTCTTT